This T cell receptor (beta chain) was retrieved from a study of blood T cell repertoires in COVID-19. Data came from immunoSEQ multiplex PCR; TCRdb stores just in-frame clones and leaves some out. This sample has some 380,000 clones, with 88% found just once. V lost 5 bases and J lost 6; bases outside the gene matches: 10. The CDR3 sequence is 14 residues long. Germline CDR1 is SGHRS and CDR2 is YFSETQ. The chain joins TRBV5-1 to TRBJ1-1; 7 bases align to TRBD1. This receptor was obtained from a middle-aged woman with acute COVID-19. Sequencing was carried out using PBMCs or T cells enriched from blood (not recorded which). In nucleotides, the CDR3 is TGCGCCAGCAGGAAGGAACCGACAGGGTCTGAAGCTTTCTTT. Its protein is CASRKEPTGSEAFF.